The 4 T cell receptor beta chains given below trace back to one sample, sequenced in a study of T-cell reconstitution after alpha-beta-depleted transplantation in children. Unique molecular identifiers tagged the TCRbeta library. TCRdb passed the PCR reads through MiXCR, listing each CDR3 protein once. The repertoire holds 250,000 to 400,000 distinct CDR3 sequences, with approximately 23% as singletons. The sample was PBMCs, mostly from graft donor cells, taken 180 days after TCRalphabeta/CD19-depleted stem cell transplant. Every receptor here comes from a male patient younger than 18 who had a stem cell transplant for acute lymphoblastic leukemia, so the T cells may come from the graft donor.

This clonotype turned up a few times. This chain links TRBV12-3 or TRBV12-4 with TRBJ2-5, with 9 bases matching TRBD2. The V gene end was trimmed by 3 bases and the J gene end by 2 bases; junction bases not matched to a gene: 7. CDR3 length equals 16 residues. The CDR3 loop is CASSFRLAVLQETQYF. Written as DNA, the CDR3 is TGTGCCAGCAGTTTCCGACTAGCGGTCCTTCAAGAGACCCAGTACTTC.

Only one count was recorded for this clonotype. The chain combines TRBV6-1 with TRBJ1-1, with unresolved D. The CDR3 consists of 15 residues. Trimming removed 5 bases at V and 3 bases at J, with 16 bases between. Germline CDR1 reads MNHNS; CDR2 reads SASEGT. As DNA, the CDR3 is TGTGCCAGCAGTCCTACCTTTCCGGATGACACTGAAGCTTTCTTT. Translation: CASSPTFPDDTEAFF.

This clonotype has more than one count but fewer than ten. The CDR3 loop is CASSFLREADTQYF. The DNA for the CDR3 is TGCGCCAGCAGCTTCTTGCGGGAGGCGGATACGCAGTATTTT. The chain joins TRBV5-1 to TRBJ2-3; 8 positions match TRBD2. The V gene end was trimmed by 2 bases and the J gene end by 6 bases; junction bases not matched to a gene: 5. This CDR3 comprises 14 residues. CDR1 SGHRS and CDR2 YFSETQ come from the germline V gene.

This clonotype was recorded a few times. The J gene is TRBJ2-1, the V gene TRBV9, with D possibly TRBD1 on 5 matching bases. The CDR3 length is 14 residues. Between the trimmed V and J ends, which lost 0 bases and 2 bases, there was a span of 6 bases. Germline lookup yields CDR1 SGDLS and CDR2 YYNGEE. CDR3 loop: CASSVGGAYNEQFF. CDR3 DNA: TGTGCCAGCAGCGTAGGGGGCGCCTACAATGAGCAGTTCTTC.